Here is one T cell receptor beta chain with its context. This clonotype was observed many times. This clone's antigen is unknown. No base quality values were provided; no much bigger clone lies one nucleotide off. This entry belongs to a study of neurological immune-mediated disorders (dated by TCRdb to the late 2010s). Looking at the study overall: The study compared peripheral blood TCR-beta repertoires of HTLV-I-associated myelopathy (HAM/TSP) patients, multiple sclerosis patients and healthy controls using UMI-based sequencing. The approximately 110 TCR-beta libraries covered PBMC samples along with longitudinal samples, technical triplicates, and paired sorted CD4+ and CD8+ T-cell subsets. The cohort comprised about 68 subjects: 14 HAM/TSP patients, 34 multiple sclerosis patients and about 20 healthy controls. The investigation overall reported the following: Across subjects, expanded clones never shared an identical CDR3 amino acid sequence, which suggests that the TCR-beta repertoires in every group were private. TCR clonal expansion was highest in HAM/TSP patients and lowest in MS patients, with MS patients falling below even healthy controls.

The healthy controls were volunteers from blood banks in Maryland, USA. For sorted-subset TCR libraries, about 920,000 sorted CD4+ or CD8+ T cells were used. PBMCs were separated from peripheral blood using Ficoll-Hypaque density gradient centrifugation and then cryopreserved in liquid nitrogen. Paired sorted CD4+ and CD8+ subsets came from healthy controls, HAM/TSP patients and MS patients. cDNA was synthesized by template-switch 5'RACE using a primer carrying a 10-nucleotide random unique molecular identifier by which each TCR transcript was tagged. Each sequencing run produced over 170 million TCR-beta sequences covering 15-18 subjects. The RNeasy kit was used to extract total RNA. The KAPA Real-time Library Amplification kit was used to amplify TCR-beta VDJ regions with primers targeting the TCR constant region and the 5'RACE anchor. Sample indexes and Illumina adaptors were added in a first PCR, after which library yield was increased in a second PCR. The roughly 650 bp TCR product was size-selected on a 2% E-gel SizeSelection system after Ampure bead purification. Before pooling, libraries had their quality checked on a Bioanalyzer, their concentration measured with Qubit, and their quantity determined with the Kapa Library Quantification kit. Paired-end 2 x 150 bp sequencing of the libraries was performed on an Illumina HiSeq 2500. To increase sequence diversity, roughly 24-30% phiX was spiked into each library pool. From the authors' description of their analysis: Quality-filtered reads were processed with the UMI-based MiGEC pipeline, and over 80% of raw TCR sequences were removed by the MiGEC pipeline during error correction. VDJ genes were aligned to IMGT germline references, and clonotypes were defined by unique CDR3 amino acid sequence plus V-J genes. Clonal expansion, Shannon diversity and CDR3 relatedness (CalcPairwiseDistances, ClusterSamples) were evaluated with VDJtools, and phylogenetic trees were built with CLCbio workbench. Using coefficient-of-variation modelling across technical triplicates, the study counted a clone as expanded if it had at least 8 unique UMIs. TCRdb reprocessed the public reads (quality trimming at Q25 with fastp, clone calling with MiXCR) and kept in-frame beta chains. Here each entry gathers all rows of one CDR3 protein and keeps the most common genes and DNA. The V and J calls were not made by the authors but by TCRdb's processing. This sample holds tens of thousands of distinct CDR3 sequences; over 6% were observed only once. The ten largest clones add up to about 0.57% of the sample.

Looking up the germline V gene yields CDR1 SGHDT and CDR2 YYEEEE. The CDR3 starts with the cysteine, ends with the phenylalanine, and has 14 residues. Of all the DNA, just the CDR3 is kept, 42 bases in frame from base 1. V is shortened by 4 bases, J by 7 bases, and the region joining them spans 15 bases. The sequencing sample was made of CD4+ T cells from blood. Recombination linked TRBV5-6 to TRBJ2-1; the D gene remains uncertain. The source of this sequence is a woman in her forties in good health. The CDR3 region: CASSPVSRPNEQFF. The sequence in DNA is TGTGCCAGCAGCCCCGTCTCGCGTCCGAATGAGCAGTTCTTC.